The source of this TCR beta chain is a study of blood T cell repertoires in COVID-19. As for the study in general: Italy, Spain and the United States were the sources of the convalescent and acute COVID-19 samples. Sources were T cells, B-cell-depleted T cells, or PBMCs; the material itself was cDNA or gDNA.

This clone appeared a few times. Germline values: CDR1 KGHSH, CDR2 LQKENI. Between the trimmed V and J ends, which lost 1 base and 4 bases, there was a span of 14 bases. The CDR3 contains 16 residues. Authors' data handling: Nucleated cell number was recorded as an estimate derived from reference gene primer amplification. Using immunoSEQ multiplex PCR, the repertoire was profiled, and TCRdb retains in-frame clones only, with some absent. D and trimming come from the DNA, and the V and J calls and clone size come from that table. The sample has around 89,000 clones, roughly 87% seen once. Sequencing input: peripheral blood. The TCR sequence derives from a man aged 50 to 59 with acute or convalescent COVID-19. V usage is TRBV18 and J usage is TRBJ1-5; the D is unclear. In nucleotides, the CDR3 is TGTGCCAGCTCACCACGATTGGAAACTAAGAATCAGCCCCAGCATTTT. This translates into CASSPRLETKNQPQHF.